The clone carrying this T cell receptor beta chain has ten or more counts. What it binds is unknown. This specimen belongs to a study of T cells in Graves' hyperthyroidism and ophthalmopathy. Regarding the study as a whole: Model predictions of ophthalmopathy came a median roughly 6.4 months before onset. Most expanded thyroid clonotypes above 0.001 recurred in blood.

The investigators amplified TCR beta CDR3 regions from RNA transcripts. HTBI primers were employed in a first-round RT-PCR of the TCR CDR3. TCRdb reanalysed the multiplex PCR reads using MiXCR and keeps one entry per CDR3 protein. The data contain roughly 650,000 distinct CDR3 sequences, about a sixth of them seen just once; the ten biggest clones take up roughly 3.3%. Each diagnosis drew on symptoms, thyroxine, TRAb, thyroid ultrasound and orbital computed tomography findings. Out of 10 ml of fresh peripheral blood came the PBMCs. The CDR3 runs 17 residues. V dropped 5 bases and J dropped 5; count of bases not matched to a gene: 8. The germline V gene encodes CDR1 MDHEN and CDR2 SYDVKM.

The clonotype comes from a woman aged 40 to 49 with Graves' ophthalmopathy. The V and J genes are TRBV28 and TRBJ2-3; 15 bases are a match to TRBD2. The sequenced sample was blood. This CDR3 reads CASSTGTSGRWGDTQYF. CDR3 nucleotides: TGTGCCAGCAGTACGGGGACTAGCGGGAGGTGGGGAGATACGCAGTATTTT. Supplemented by reference TRBV28 and TRBJ2-3, the full variable domain reads DVKVTQSSRYLVKRTGEKVFLECVQDMDHENMFWYRQDPGLGLRLIYFSYDVKMKEKGDIPEGYSVSREKKERFSLILESASTNQTSMYLCASSTGTSGRWGDTQYFGPGTRLTVL.